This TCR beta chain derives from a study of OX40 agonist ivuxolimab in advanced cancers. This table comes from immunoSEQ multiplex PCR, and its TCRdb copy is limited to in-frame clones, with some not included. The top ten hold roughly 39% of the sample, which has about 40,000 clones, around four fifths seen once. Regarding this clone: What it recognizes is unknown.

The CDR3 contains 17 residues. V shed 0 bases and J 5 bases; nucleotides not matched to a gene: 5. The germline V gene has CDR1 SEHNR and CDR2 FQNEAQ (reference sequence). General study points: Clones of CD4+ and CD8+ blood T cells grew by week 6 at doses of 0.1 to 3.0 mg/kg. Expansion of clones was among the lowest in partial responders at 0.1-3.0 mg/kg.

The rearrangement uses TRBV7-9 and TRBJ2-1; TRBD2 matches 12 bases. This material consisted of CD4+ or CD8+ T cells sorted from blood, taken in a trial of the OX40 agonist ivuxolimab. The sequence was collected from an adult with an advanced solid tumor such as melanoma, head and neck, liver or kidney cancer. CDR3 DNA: TGTGCCAGCAGCTTAGCAGGACTAGCGGGACGCGACAATGAGCAGTTCTTC. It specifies CASSLAGLAGRDNEQFF.